These 5 T cell receptor beta chains originate from one sample sequenced in a study of shared clonotypes between healthy human individuals. Measured with immunoSEQ multiplex PCR; TCRdb has only the in-frame clones, and not every one. The sample holds roughly 2 million clones, more than 90% seen once. Material: naive CD4+ T cells sorted from blood. Subset here: CD45RA+ positively selected. These receptors were taken from a young man in good health.

This chain's CDR3 is CASSRDGLYEKLFF. DNA of the CDR3: TGTGCCAGCAGCCGGGACGGCCTCTATGAAAAACTGTTTTTT. The gene calls are TRBV5-4 and TRBJ1-4; tentatively, D is TRBD1 (5 bases). The V gene lost 4 bases and the J gene lost 6 bases, with 13 bases spanning the gap. The CDR3 is 14 residues long. Germline V gives CDR1 SGHNT, CDR2 YYREEE (reference sequence).

This chain uses TRBV29-1 with TRBJ2-7; D unclear. From germline, CDR1 is SQVTM and CDR2 ANQGSEA. The CDR3 runs 12 residues. The V end was cut by 5 bases, the J end by 5 bases, with 13 bases between. The chain's CDR3 is CSVRKFGDEQYF. The CDR3 nucleotides read TGCAGCGTTAGAAAGTTTGGCGACGAGCAGTACTTC.

As to this clone: Other nucleotide sequences from this sample produce the same CDR3. The chain carries TRBV30 and TRBJ2-5; D may be TRBD1 (5 bases). Trimming removed 4 bases from V and 5 bases from J, with 11 bases in between. The CDR3 consists of 12 residues. The germline gives CDR1 GTSNPN, CDR2 SVGIG (reference sequence). CDR3 in amino acids: CAWTGSGETQYF. The CDR3 coding sequence is TGTGCCTGGACAGGGTCCGGGGAGACCCAGTACTTC.

Regarding this clone: The same CDR3 also results from other DNA sequences found in this sample. Here the CDR3 reads CASSSPGLAYEQYF. The CDR3 DNA reads TGTGCCAGCAGCTCTCCGGGACTAGCGTACGAGCAGTACTTC. V is TRBV5-4 and J is TRBJ2-7; 10 bases match TRBD2. Germline CDR1 SGHNT, CDR2 YYREEE (reference sequence). V was pared by 3 bases and J by 4 bases, with 4 bases of the junction left unmatched. This CDR3 has 14 amino acids.

Of note for this clone: In the same sample, other DNA sequences code for this CDR3. The chain combines TRBV7-9 with TRBJ1-2, with D uncertain. Trimming stripped 4 bases from V and 4 bases from J, with 10 bases between. This CDR3 is built from 13 residues. In germline, CDR1 is SEHNR, CDR2 FQNEAQ (reference sequence). The CDR3 DNA sequence: TGTGCCAGCAGCTCCACCGTAGGCTATGGCTACACCTTC. As protein: CASSSTVGYGYTF.